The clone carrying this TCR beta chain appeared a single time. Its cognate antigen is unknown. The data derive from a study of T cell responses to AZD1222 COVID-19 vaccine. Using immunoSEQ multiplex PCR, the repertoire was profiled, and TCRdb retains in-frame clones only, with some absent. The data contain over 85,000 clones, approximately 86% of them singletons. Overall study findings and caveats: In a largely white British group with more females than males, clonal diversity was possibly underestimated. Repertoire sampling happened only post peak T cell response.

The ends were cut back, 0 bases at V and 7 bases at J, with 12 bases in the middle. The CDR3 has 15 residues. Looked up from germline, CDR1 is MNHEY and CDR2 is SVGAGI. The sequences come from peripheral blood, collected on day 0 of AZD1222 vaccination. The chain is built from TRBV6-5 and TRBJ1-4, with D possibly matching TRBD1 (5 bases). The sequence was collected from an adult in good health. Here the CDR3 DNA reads TGTGCCAGCAGTTACTCGGCAGGGTCGGGTGAAAAACTGTTTTTT. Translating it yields CASSYSAGSGEKLFF.